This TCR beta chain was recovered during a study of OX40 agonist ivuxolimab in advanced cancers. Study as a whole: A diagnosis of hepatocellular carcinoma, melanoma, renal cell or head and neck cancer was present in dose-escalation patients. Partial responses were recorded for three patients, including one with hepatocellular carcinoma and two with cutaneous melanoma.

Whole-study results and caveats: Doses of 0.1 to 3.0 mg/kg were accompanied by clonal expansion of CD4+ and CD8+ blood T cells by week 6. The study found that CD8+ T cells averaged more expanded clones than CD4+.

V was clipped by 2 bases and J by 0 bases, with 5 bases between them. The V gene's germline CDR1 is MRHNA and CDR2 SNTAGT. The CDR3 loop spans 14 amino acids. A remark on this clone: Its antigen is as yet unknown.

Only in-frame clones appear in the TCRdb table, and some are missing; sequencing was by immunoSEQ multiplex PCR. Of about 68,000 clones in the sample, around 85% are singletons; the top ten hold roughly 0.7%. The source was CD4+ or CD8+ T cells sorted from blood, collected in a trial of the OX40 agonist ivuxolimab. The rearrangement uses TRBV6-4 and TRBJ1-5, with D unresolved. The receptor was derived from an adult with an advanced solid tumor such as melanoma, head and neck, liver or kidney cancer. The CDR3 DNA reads TGTGCCAGCAGTGACGGGTATAGCAATCAGCCCCAGCATTTT. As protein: CASSDGYSNQPQHF.